This T cell receptor (beta chain) originates from a study of regulatory T cells in long-lasting Graves disease. With regard to this clonotype: As yet, its antigen is unknown.

Arm-PCR of CDR3 regions with iRepertoire HTBI primers generated TCR beta libraries. In TCRdb, the multiplex PCR reads were re-called with MiXCR into one record per CDR3 protein. The sample has about 290,000 distinct CDR3 sequences, 22% seen once. General study points: A limited number of samples was an acknowledged limitation.

Time point denoted: persistent/refractory GD, antithyroid drugs over 5 years with positive TRAb. PBMC RNA was the source of the TCR library. Collection of peripheral blood (around 10 milliliters) was done using EDTA tubes. The CDR3 loop spans 11 amino acids. Germline CDR1 and CDR2: WSHSY and SAAADI. Trimming removed 5 bases at V and 5 bases at J, with 5 bases between. This material consisted of peripheral blood mononuclear cells (PBMCs), taken when the disease was refractory, from a patient treated with antithyroid drugs. This TCR was sampled from a female donor with Graves disease. V is TRBV10-2 and J is TRBJ2-3, with D unclear. The CDR3 region has the DNA TGCGCCAGCAGTTATCAAGATACGCAGTATTTT. It codes for CASSYQDTQYF.